The sequence of this TCR beta chain was determined in a study of cytomegalovirus exposure and HLA in healthy donors (dated by TCRdb to about 2017). Looking at the study overall: In an earlier analysis of roughly 500 of the donors, approximately 260 Gb of sequence data and roughly 100 million unique TCR beta sequences from 150 million to 200 million T cells were reported. About 320 gigabases of sequencing data and tens of millions of unique TCR sequences were included in an early release covering 550 to 650 HLA-typed donors. Of the roughly 400 genotyped donors, approximately 83% fell in the genetic ancestry cluster associated with self-reported Caucasian donors. The aim of the study was to test whether cataloging public T cell receptors could identify signatures of past pathogen exposure. The study used immunosequencing to profile the T cell repertoires of approximately 640 subjects and linked those repertoires to cytomegalovirus serostatus. Besides the first cohort of 500 to 700 subjects, a separate validation cohort made up of roughly 130 different subjects was used. High-throughput TCR immunosequencing, statistical association of individual TCRs with disease status, and machine learning were combined to predict cytomegalovirus infection status. A later analysis re-examined previously published TCR beta repertoires from more than 600 donors and added high-resolution HLA genotyping to investigate patterns of TCR occurrence. The later analysis used no new phenotypic data to find candidate immune exposures, relying instead on TCR beta sequences and their occurrence across donors. An earlier analysis of a few hundred of the donors applied high-throughput TCR beta sequencing to assess whether each TCR beta V gene segment acted as functional or pseudogenic. Donor age, sex, ethnicity and CMV serostatus were compiled together with the repertoire data. Genome-wide SNP genotypes for about 65% of the 666 donors were used in a later genetic analysis, which treated that subset as a discovery cohort. All discovery cohort repertoires had been generated on a single sequencing platform. HLA typing included class I and class II loci at four-digit resolution. The number of donors typed differed by locus, with roughly 629-640 for A, B, C, DRB1 and DQB1, around 500 for DQA1, over 600 for DPA1, and some 440 for DPB1. Several DR-DQ haplotypes were treated as single units for association and clustering because of strong linkage in the cohort. On average, roughly 250,000 unique TCR beta nucleotide sequences were sequenced per donor among more than 350 genotyped donors of the cohort, with roughly a sixth of those sequences being non-productive.

Libraries came from the immunoSEQ multiplex PCR assay. The multiplex PCR relied on a mix of 60 forward primers for TCR Vbeta segments and 13 reverse primers for TCR Jbeta segments. The CDR3 region of rearranged TCR beta genes was amplified from genomic DNA by a multiplex PCR assay. On the Illumina HiSeq System, the amplified TCR beta libraries were sequenced as 87-base-pair reads. As for the original processing: A later analysis tallied 75 million to 95 million unique TCR beta chains across the 666 repertoires, and about 12 million of those chains were shared by two or more donors. To remove PCR and sequencing errors, raw reads were error-corrected and collapsed into unique sequences using a nearest-neighbor algorithm that merged closely related sequences. CDR3 sequences were aligned to IMGT reference sequences to assign V, D and J gene segments. For a sequence to be retained, at least a six-nucleotide match to both a V gene segment and a J gene segment was required. A rearrangement counted as productive if the CDR3 had no stop codons and remained in frame with V and J, and every other rearrangement counted as non-productive. Following IMGT convention, CDR3 was defined as the stretch from the second conserved V-encoded cysteine up to the conserved J-encoded phenylalanine. The earlier analysis of approximately 590 of the donors excluded any sequence lacking an unambiguous match to a single V gene segment. In an earlier analysis of approximately 590 of the donors, V segments were called functional above 56.7% productive rearrangements and were called segregating when the between-donor standard deviation exceeded 5%. A statistical classification framework was built for diagnosing cytomegalovirus status from the catalog of TCR beta chain sequences. In a later analysis, V and J genes were assigned by comparing TCR nucleotide sequences against IMGT/GENE-DB human TR gene sequences. A later analysis assigned CDR3 sequences and most-parsimonious VDJ recombination scenarios with the TCRdist pipeline. A later analysis defined each TCR beta chain by its CDR3 amino acid sequence plus V-gene family, and excluded reads lacking a unique V-gene family. In a later analysis, 450 to 600 highly shared, low-generation-probability nucleotide sequences were removed to address suspected cross-contamination and a sequencing artifact. For each public chain, a later analysis derived a clonal expansion index from normalized ranks of inferred template counts within each repertoire. Generation probabilities in a later analysis came from a VDJ recombination model fitted to out-of-frame rearrangements, and those results were checked against IGoR. Hypergeometric tests were used in a later analysis to score TCR-TCR, TCR-HLA and TCR-CMV co-occurrence, with a repertoire-size bias correction applied to the TCR pairs. A later analysis estimated false discovery rates by permuting HLA or CMV assignments 20 times. In a later analysis, co-occurring TCRs were grouped with DBSCAN, and TCRdist sequence similarity was added when clustering was performed within HLA-allele-positive subsets. Repertoires with fewer than 30,000 or more than 120,000 public chains were left out of co-occurrence clustering, as were several repertoires with anomalous nucleotide sharing. The table was pulled from immuneACCESS by TCRdb, which kept in-frame rearrangements only. Such tables lose some clones; where checked, under half of the loss comes from unresolved V genes, and the rest has no known cause. V and J calls and clone size come straight from that table; D and trimming were deduced from the DNA. This sample comprises under 75,000 clones, around 86% of them detected only once. Just under 2% of the sample is held by the ten biggest clonotypes.

The junction shows trimming of 1 base on V and 2 bases on J, and the gene matches do not reach 0 bases of it. CDR1 and CDR2, per the germline V gene, are LGHNA and YSLEER. From the cysteine through the phenylalanine, the CDR3 covers 15 amino acids. The sequence is cut down to CDR3 DNA, 45 bases in frame from base 1. Comments on this clone: No antigen is known for it. Base qualities were left out, and no much larger clone turns up one base away.

The cohort comprised fewer than 700 healthy bone marrow donors. All cohort members were sampled while nominally healthy, although unrecorded immune exposures were likely present. The donor was CMV seronegative and belonged to the group of roughly 330 seronegative cohort members. A peripheral blood sample was provided by each donor, and peripheral blood mononuclear cells were used for TCR beta sequencing. The Qiagen DNeasy Blood Extraction Kit was used to extract genomic DNA from the blood cell samples. Findings and caveats that apply to the study as a whole: A later analysis found that most CMV-associated TCR beta chains appeared HLA-restricted, with HLA associations seemingly driven largely by CMV exposure. The classifier was reported to diagnose cytomegalovirus status with high specificity and sensitivity in both the original cohort and the validation cohort. In a later analysis, the rate of TCR association differed among HLA loci, with DRB1 alleles having the most associated TCRs and HLA-C alleles having the fewest. In a later analysis, some 17,000 TCR beta sequences were associated with specific HLA alleles at a false discovery rate of 0.05. In the study, 164 TCR beta chains were listed as associated with cytomegalovirus. Broadly in line with IMGT annotations, most TCR beta V segments showed up in productive rearrangements about 87% or about 30% of the time in an earlier analysis of about 500 of the donors. Compared with the roughly 700-donor mean, donors in an Asian-associated ancestry cluster had fewer N-insertions in productive TCRs, according to a later genetic analysis. Linkage disequilibrium might explain the correlated functional status among segregating V segments, but an unknown experimental factor could not be excluded. Across donors, most TCR sequences were observed very rarely, whereas some public TCRs were present in many individuals. Several of the top co-occurrence clusters appeared to be linked to parvovirus B19, influenza, CMV and Epstein-Barr virus, according to a later analysis. Only TCR beta chains were sequenced in this cohort, and the absence of alpha or paired-chain data limited detectable features. Compared with equally common non-associated chains, HLA-associated TCR beta chains in a later analysis were more clonally expanded and had lower generation probabilities. Because counts were too low, 15 to 20 rarely observed V segments, including chromosome 9 orphons, were excluded from the earlier analysis of around 640 of the donors. Sequencing depth was assumed to be roughly uniform across donors in the presence/absence analyses, though that assumption may not hold. The 87-base-pair reads could not distinguish some IMGT-functional V segments, including TRBV6-2 and TRBV6-3, so those segments were excluded. An association between a missense DCLRE1C variant and V-gene and J-gene trimming of TCR beta chains was found in a later genetic analysis and replicated in an independent cohort. The sequencing pipeline was judged likely to have produced a cluster of highly shared sequence variants as a technical artifact. When HLA alleles, especially DR and DQ, strongly co-occurred, attributing TCR associations to individual alleles was difficult. In vitro tests confirmed that three of the cytomegalovirus-associated TCR beta chains recognize cytomegalovirus antigens. A further reported finding was that TCR beta sequences accurately predicted the HLA-A and HLA-B alleles for most subjects in the first cohort. The authors suggested that the approach could potentially be extended to other disease states and immunological phenotypes. Immune exposure information for the cohort was limited to CMV serostatus. Because HLA typing was unavailable for some donors at each locus, only the typed subset was used in association tests.

The source material was PBMCs. This receptor was taken from a woman in her twenties or thirties in good health and CMV-seronegative. The sequence links TRBV4-3 to TRBJ2-7; 12 nucleotides in the junction match TRBD2. The DNA sequence is as follows: TGCGCCAGCAGCCAAGCTAGCGGGAGGGCCTACGAGCAGTACTTC. It translates to CASSQASGRAYEQYF.